This is a list of T cell receptor beta chains from one sample in a study of low-dose radiotherapy and immunotherapy resistance in tumors. TCRdb processed the reads anew with MiXCR; each CDR3 protein has one entry. Here the sample spans about 89,000 distinct CDR3 sequences, under 10% being singletons. Sequenced material: PBMCs, taken before treatment. Source of these receptors: a male donor with prostate cancer. Both conserved end residues are part of each CDR3. The D gene is left open where the match is weak.

v_call: TRBV12-3/TRBV12-4; d_call: TRBD2; j_call: TRBJ2-2; cdr3_aa: CASTDRTSGDTGELFF
v_call: TRBV6-4; d_call: .; j_call: TRBJ2-5; cdr3_aa: CASIYSGRKETQYF
v_call: TRBV7-3; d_call: TRBD2; j_call: TRBJ2-3; cdr3_aa: CASSPPTSGRALYF
v_call: TRBV20-1; d_call: TRBD2; j_call: TRBJ2-1; cdr3_aa: CSARDRLAGINEQFF
v_call: TRBV5-1; d_call: .; j_call: TRBJ2-2; cdr3_aa: CASSWRDGGTGELFF
v_call: TRBV4-3; d_call: .; j_call: TRBJ2-5; cdr3_aa: CASSQDFGWKETQYF
v_call: TRBV2; d_call: TRBD1; j_call: TRBJ2-5; cdr3_aa: CASSNRTGQETQYF
v_call: TRBV20-1; d_call: .; j_call: TRBJ1-2; cdr3_aa: CSDNSVNYGYTF
v_call: TRBV2; d_call: TRBD2; j_call: TRBJ2-5; cdr3_aa: CASRISGLAVSQYF
v_call: TRBV2; d_call: .; j_call: TRBJ1-1; cdr3_aa: CASAKGSLNTEAFF
v_call: TRBV10-3; d_call: .; j_call: TRBJ1-2; cdr3_aa: CAISDTRGDYGYTF
v_call: TRBV7-9; d_call: .; j_call: TRBJ2-5; cdr3_aa: CASSPPGRETQYF
v_call: TRBV7-2; d_call: .; j_call: TRBJ1-4; cdr3_aa: CASSLTVNEKLFF
v_call: TRBV14; d_call: TRBD2; j_call: TRBJ2-2; cdr3_aa: CASSPGLAGGPDGELFF
v_call: TRBV7-6; d_call: TRBD1; j_call: TRBJ2-7; cdr3_aa: CASSPGAGGGYEQYF
v_call: TRBV28; d_call: TRBD1; j_call: TRBJ2-5; cdr3_aa: CASSLDRGWQETQYF
v_call: TRBV30; d_call: TRBD1; j_call: TRBJ1-5; cdr3_aa: CAWTGQLNQPQHF
v_call: TRBV7-8; d_call: .; j_call: TRBJ2-3; cdr3_aa: CASSLVADTQYF
v_call: TRBV2; d_call: .; j_call: TRBJ1-6; cdr3_aa: CASSEVGHGLYNSPLHF
v_call: TRBV30; d_call: TRBD1; j_call: TRBJ2-1; cdr3_aa: CAWSSGTGKNEQFF
v_call: TRBV12-3/TRBV12-4; d_call: .; j_call: TRBJ2-5; cdr3_aa: CASRQIGGGLQETQYF
v_call: TRBV14; d_call: TRBD1; j_call: TRBJ2-3; cdr3_aa: CASRRNIDRGITDTQYF
v_call: TRBV5-4; d_call: TRBD1; j_call: TRBJ2-5; cdr3_aa: CASSSGNRGRQETQYF